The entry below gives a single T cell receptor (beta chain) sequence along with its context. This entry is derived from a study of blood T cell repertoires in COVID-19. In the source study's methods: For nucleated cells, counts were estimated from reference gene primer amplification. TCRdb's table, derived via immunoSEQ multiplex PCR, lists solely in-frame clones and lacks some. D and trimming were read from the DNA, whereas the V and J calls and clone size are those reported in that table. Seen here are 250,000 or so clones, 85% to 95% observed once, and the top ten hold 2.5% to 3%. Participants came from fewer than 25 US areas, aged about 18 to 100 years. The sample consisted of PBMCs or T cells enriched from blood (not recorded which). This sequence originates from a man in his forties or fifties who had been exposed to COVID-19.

This chain's CDR3 is CAWNPGQTSTDTQYF. The CDR3 DNA follows: TGTGCCTGGAATCCGGGACAGACATCCACAGATACGCAGTATTTT. The chain employs TRBV30 and TRBJ2-3; 7 bases match TRBD1. Losses at the gene ends were 4 bases for V and 2 bases for J; bases not matched to a gene: 9. CDR1 is GTSNPN and CDR2 is SVGIG in the germline V gene (reference sequence). The CDR3 sequence is 15 residues long. Based on the CDR3 plus reference TRBV30 and TRBJ2-3, the full variable domain is SQTIHQWPATLVQPVGSPLSLECTVEGTSNPNLYWYRQAAGRGLQLLFYSVGIGQISSEVPQNLSASRPQDRQFILSSKKLLLSDSGFYLCAWNPGQTSTDTQYFGPGTRLTVL.